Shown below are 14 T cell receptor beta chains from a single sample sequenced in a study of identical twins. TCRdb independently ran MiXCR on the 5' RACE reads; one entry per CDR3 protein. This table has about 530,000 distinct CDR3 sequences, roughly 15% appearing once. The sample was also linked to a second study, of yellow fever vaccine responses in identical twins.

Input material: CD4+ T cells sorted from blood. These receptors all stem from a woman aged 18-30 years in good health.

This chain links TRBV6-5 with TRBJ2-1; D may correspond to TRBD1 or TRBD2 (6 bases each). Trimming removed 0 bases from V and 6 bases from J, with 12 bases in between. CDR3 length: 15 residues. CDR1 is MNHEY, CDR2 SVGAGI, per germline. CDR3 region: CASSYSGGRFNEQFF. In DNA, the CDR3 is TGTGCCAGCAGTTACTCCGGGGGCAGGTTCAATGAGCAGTTCTTC.

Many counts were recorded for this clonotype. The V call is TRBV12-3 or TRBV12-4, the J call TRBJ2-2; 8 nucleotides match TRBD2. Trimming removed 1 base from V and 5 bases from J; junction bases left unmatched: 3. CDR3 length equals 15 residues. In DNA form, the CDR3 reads TGTGCCAGCAGTTTAGTCGGGGGGGCGACCGGGGAGCTGTTTTTT. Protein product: CASSLVGGATGELFF.

The CDR3 nucleotides are TGTGCCACCAGTGATTTACAGGGGGCAGATACGCAGTATTTT. It encodes CATSDLQGADTQYF. This chain uses TRBV24-1 with TRBJ2-3, with 8 bases lining up with TRBD1. The junction had 0 bases not matched to a gene; V was cut back by 1 base and J by 4 bases. There are 14 residues in the CDR3. CDR1 is KGHDR and CDR2 is SFDVKD in the germline V gene.

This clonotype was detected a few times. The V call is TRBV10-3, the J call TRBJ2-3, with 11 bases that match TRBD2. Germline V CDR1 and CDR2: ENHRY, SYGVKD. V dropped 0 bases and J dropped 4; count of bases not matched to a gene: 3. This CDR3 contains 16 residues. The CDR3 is CAISESTSGGADTQYF. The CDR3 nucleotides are TGTGCCATCAGTGAGTCCACTAGCGGGGGAGCAGATACGCAGTATTTT.

The CDR3 bases are TGTGCCAGCAGTCGGGAGGTGAGAAATCAGCCCCAGCATTTT. Protein: CASSREVRNQPQHF. The V call is TRBV12-3 or TRBV12-4, the J call TRBJ1-5; D unresolved. The length of the CDR3 is 14 residues. Deletions cut 5 bases from V and 4 bases from J, with 12 bases between.

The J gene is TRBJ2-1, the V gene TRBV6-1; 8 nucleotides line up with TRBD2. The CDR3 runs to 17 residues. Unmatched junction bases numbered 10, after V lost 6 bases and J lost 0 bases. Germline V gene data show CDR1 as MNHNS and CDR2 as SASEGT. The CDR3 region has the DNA TGTGCCAGCAGAATGCTTAGCGGGGCGAGCTCCTACAATGAGCAGTTCTTC. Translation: CASRMLSGASSYNEQFF.

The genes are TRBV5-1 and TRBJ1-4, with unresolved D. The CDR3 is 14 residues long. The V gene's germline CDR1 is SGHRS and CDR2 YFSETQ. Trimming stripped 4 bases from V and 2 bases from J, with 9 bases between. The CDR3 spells CASSNGVTNEKLFF. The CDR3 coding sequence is TGCGCCAGCAGCAATGGGGTGACTAATGAAAAACTGTTTTTT.

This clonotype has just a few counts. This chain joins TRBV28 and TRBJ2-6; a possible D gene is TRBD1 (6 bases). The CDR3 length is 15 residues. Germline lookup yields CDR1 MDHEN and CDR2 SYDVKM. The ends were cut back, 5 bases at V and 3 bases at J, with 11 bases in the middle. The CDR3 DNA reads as TGTGCCAGCAGTGAACAGGGCGGTGGGGCCAACGTCCTGACTTTC. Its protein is CASSEQGGGANVLTF.

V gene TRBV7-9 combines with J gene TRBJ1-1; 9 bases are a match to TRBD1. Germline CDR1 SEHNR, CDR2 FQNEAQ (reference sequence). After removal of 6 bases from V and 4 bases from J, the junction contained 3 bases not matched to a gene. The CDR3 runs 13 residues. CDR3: CASRTDRGTEAFF. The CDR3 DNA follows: TGTGCCAGCAGGACGGACAGGGGCACTGAAGCTTTCTTT.

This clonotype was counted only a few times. The CDR3: CSVGQGYTGELFF. Written as DNA, the CDR3 is TGCAGCGTGGGACAGGGATATACCGGGGAGCTGTTTTTT. The V gene is TRBV29-1, the J gene TRBJ2-2; 9 nucleotides match TRBD1. The CDR3 spans 13 residues. Germline CDR1 reads SQVTM; CDR2 reads ANQGSEA. Trimming took 6 bases from V and 5 from J; bases not matched to a gene: 4.

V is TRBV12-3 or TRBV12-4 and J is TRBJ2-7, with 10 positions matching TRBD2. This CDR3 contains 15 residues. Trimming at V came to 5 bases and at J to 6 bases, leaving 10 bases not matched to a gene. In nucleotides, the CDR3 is TGTGCCAGCAGTACCCAGGGACTAGCGCCGGGCGAGCAGTACTTC. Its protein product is CASSTQGLAPGEQYF.

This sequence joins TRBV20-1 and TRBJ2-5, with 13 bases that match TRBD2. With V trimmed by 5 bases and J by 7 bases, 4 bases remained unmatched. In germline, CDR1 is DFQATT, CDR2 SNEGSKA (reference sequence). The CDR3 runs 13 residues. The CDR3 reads CSADRLAGGTQYF. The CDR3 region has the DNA TGCAGTGCTGACCGACTAGCGGGAGGGACCCAGTACTTC.

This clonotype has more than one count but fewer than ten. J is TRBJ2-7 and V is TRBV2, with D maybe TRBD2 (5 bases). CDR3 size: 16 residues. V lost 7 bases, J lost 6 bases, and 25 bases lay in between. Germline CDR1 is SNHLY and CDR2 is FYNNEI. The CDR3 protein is CASKRGSATFPGEQYF. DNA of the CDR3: TGTGCCAGCAAGAGAGGGAGCGCCACTTTCCCGGGCGAGCAGTACTTC. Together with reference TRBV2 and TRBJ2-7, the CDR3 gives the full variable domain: EPEVTQTPSHQVTQMGQEVILRCVPISNHLYFYWYRQILGQKVEFLVSFYNNEISEKSEIFDDQFSVERPDGSNFTLKIRSTKLEDSAMYFCASKRGSATFPGEQYFGPGTRLTVT.

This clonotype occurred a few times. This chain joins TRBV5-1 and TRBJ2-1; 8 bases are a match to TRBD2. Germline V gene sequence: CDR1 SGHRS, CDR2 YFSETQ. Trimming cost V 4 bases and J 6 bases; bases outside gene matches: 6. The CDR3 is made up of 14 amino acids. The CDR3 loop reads CASSGTRASNEQFF. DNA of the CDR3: TGCGCCAGCAGCGGGACTAGGGCTAGCAATGAGCAGTTCTTC.